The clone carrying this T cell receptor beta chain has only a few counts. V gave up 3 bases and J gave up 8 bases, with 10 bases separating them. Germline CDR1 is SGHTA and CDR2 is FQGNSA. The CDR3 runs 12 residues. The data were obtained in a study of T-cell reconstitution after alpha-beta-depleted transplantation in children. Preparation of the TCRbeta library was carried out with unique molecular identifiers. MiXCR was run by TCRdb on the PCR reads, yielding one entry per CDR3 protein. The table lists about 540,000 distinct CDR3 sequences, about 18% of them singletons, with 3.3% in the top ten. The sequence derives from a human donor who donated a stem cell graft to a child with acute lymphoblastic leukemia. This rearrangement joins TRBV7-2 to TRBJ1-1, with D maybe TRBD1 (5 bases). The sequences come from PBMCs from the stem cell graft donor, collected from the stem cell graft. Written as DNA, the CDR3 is TGTGCCAGCAGCTTCCGGGACTACGAAGCTTTCTTT. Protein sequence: CASSFRDYEAFF.